A single sample is the source of the 13 T cell receptor beta chains below, sequenced in a study of T cells after yellow fever vaccination. One entry per CDR3 protein, called by TCRdb with MiXCR from the 5' RACE reads. The sample lists about 320,000 distinct CDR3 sequences, about 10% seen once, with over 3% in the top ten. The sample consisted of CD4+ T cells sorted from PBMCs, taken 45 days after the yellow fever booster vaccination. The receptor source for this set is a man younger than 35 who received the YFV17D yellow fever vaccine.

This clonotype appeared once. This sequence joins TRBV27 and TRBJ2-5, with TRBD1 matching 9 bases. The CDR3 covers 15 residues. With 3 bases clipped from V and 4 bases from J, the junction kept 6 bases outside the gene matches. CDR1 and CDR2 (germline): MNHEY, SMNVEV (reference sequence). DNA for the CDR3: TGTGCCAGCAGTTTGGTACAGGGGGCCGTAGAGACCCAGTACTTC. Its translation: CASSLVQGAVETQYF.

The J gene is TRBJ2-1, the V gene TRBV7-2, with TRBD1 identical over 7 bases. Germline V gives CDR1 SGHTA, CDR2 FQGNSA. V lost 6 bases, J lost 6 bases, and 5 bases stayed unmatched. This CDR3 spans 13 amino acids. DNA of the CDR3: TGTGCCAGCAGGAAGACAGGGTTCAATGAGCAGTTCTTC. Its protein product is CASRKTGFNEQFF.

The chain has TRBV29-1 and TRBJ2-6; 10 bases match TRBD1. Germline CDR1 and CDR2: SQVTM and ANQGSEA. Trimming cost V 6 bases and J 0 bases; bases outside gene matches: 8. The CDR3 covers 17 residues. CDR3 coding DNA: TGCAGCGTCAGGACAGGGGGGACCTTCTCTGGGGCCAACGTCCTGACTTTC. This sequence encodes CSVRTGGTFSGANVLTF. Full variable domain (outside the CDR3, taken from reference TRBV29-1 and TRBJ2-6): SAVISQKPSRDICQRGTSLTIQCQVDSQVTMMFWYRQQPGQSLTLIATANQGSEATYESGFVIDKFPISRPNLTFSTLTVSNMSPEDSSIYLCSVRTGGTFSGANVLTFGAGSRLTVL.

This clonotype was counted at least ten times. The chain employs TRBV6-1 and TRBJ2-3; 10 bases map to TRBD2. This CDR3 is 16 amino acids long. Trimming removed 2 bases from V and 0 bases from J; junction bases left unmatched: 2. Germline CDR1 and CDR2: MNHNS and SASEGT. The CDR3 is CASSEQAGGSTDTQYF. CDR3 sequence (DNA): TGTGCCAGCAGTGAACAAGCGGGGGGGAGCACAGATACGCAGTATTTT.

This clonotype was seen more than once but under ten times. The chain employs TRBV6-5 and TRBJ1-5; D uncertain. Trimming removed 1 base at V and 6 bases at J, with 7 bases between. The CDR3 is 13 amino acids. CDR1 is MNHEY, CDR2 SVGAGI, per germline. The CDR3 reads CASSYLDGQPQHF. CDR3 DNA sequence: TGTGCCAGCAGTTACTTAGATGGTCAGCCCCAGCATTTT.

Ten or more counts support this clonotype. V is TRBV10-3 and J is TRBJ2-7; TRBD1 matches at 7 bases. The V and J ends lost 3 bases and 6 bases, in that order; junction bases with no gene match: 11. CDR1 ENHRY and CDR2 SYGVKD come from the germline V gene. This CDR3 is built from 15 residues. CDR3 loop: CAISDPTGYVFEQYF. The CDR3 DNA is TGTGCCATCAGTGACCCGACAGGGTATGTTTTCGAGCAGTACTTC.

This clonotype was seen repeatedly, ten times or more. This chain links TRBV27 with TRBJ2-1; possible D gene TRBD2, 6 bases. The CDR3 is 14 residues long. Germline-derived CDR1 and CDR2 are MNHEY and SMNVEV (reference sequence). V was pared by 3 bases and J by 2 bases, with 8 bases between. The CDR3 loop is CASSLRGTYNEQFF. CDR3 bases: TGTGCCAGCAGTTTGCGGGGTACCTACAATGAGCAGTTCTTC.

This clonotype has only a few counts. The chain is built from TRBV12-3 or TRBV12-4 and TRBJ1-2, with D hard to call. This CDR3 is 15 amino acids long. Trimming pared 3 bases from V and 0 bases from J, leaving 11 bases between. The chain's CDR3 is CASSFLWETNYGYTF. Here the CDR3 DNA reads TGTGCCAGCAGTTTCTTATGGGAGACTAACTATGGCTACACCTTC.

The sample holds a few counts of this clonotype. The chain carries TRBV4-1 and TRBJ2-2; D is perhaps TRBD2 (5 bases). The CDR3 runs 14 residues. V was trimmed by 1 base and J by 7 bases, leaving 10 bases between them. Per germline, CDR1 MGHRA and CDR2 YSYEKL. The CDR3 here is CASSQVRDFGELFF. In DNA form, the CDR3 reads TGCGCCAGCAGCCAAGTGAGGGATTTCGGGGAGCTGTTTTTT.

The chain carries TRBV12-3 or TRBV12-4 and TRBJ1-1, with D possibly being TRBD1 (5 bases). The CDR3 has 14 residues. The V and J ends lost 7 bases and 4 bases respectively, with 16 bases between them. The CDR3 loop is CASTLGLQATEAFF. CDR3 nucleotide sequence: TGTGCCAGCACCCTAGGCCTACAGGCCACTGAAGCTTTCTTT.

This clonotype has a handful of counts. V and J are TRBV20-1 and TRBJ2-7; 13 positions agree with TRBD2. The CDR3 is 18 amino acids. Germline values: CDR1 DFQATT, CDR2 SNEGSKA (reference sequence). J gave up 1 base and V 4 bases, and 13 bases lay outside the gene matches. The CDR3 nucleotides are TGCAGTGCTAAACCTGGACTAGCGGGGGCAGCTGATTCCTACGAGCAGTACGTC. The encoded protein is CSAKPGLAGAADSYEQYV.

This clonotype has a count of ten or more. This sequence joins TRBV7-2 and TRBJ2-7, with D unresolved. The length of the CDR3 is 14 residues. Looked up from germline, CDR1 is SGHTA and CDR2 is FQGNSA. The V gene lost 5 bases and the J gene lost 5 bases, with 16 bases spanning the gap. For the CDR3, the DNA is TGTGCCAGCAGCAGATCGGACGGCTACGACGAGCAGTACTTC. It is translated as CASSRSDGYDEQYF.

J is TRBJ2-2 and V is TRBV9; D is uncertain. The V gene's germline CDR1 is SGDLS and CDR2 YYNGEE. V lost 3 bases and J 2 bases, leaving 8 bases between the germline ends. CDR3 length: 14 amino acids. The CDR3 sequence is CASSARINTGELFF. As DNA, the CDR3 is TGTGCCAGCAGCGCCCGAATTAACACCGGGGAGCTGTTTTTT. The variable domain in full, completed from reference TRBV9 and TRBJ2-2, reads DSGVTQTPKHLITATGQRVTLRCSPRSGDLSVYWYQQSLDQGLQFLIQYYNGEERAKGNILERFSAQQFPDLHSELNLSSLELGDSALYFCASSARINTGELFFGEGSRLTVL.